Described below is a single TCR beta chain sequence and its context. Its antigen is unknown. This sample was taken from a study of T cell responses to AZD1222 COVID-19 vaccine. Notes on the study in general: CD4 TCRs covered the whole spike, strongest at regions 160-218 and 743-854.

Here immunoSEQ multiplex PCR was the method, and the copy in TCRdb shows in-frame clones only, minus some. The data contain 100,000 to 150,000 clones, 91% of them singletons. Second-dose intervals of approximately 4 or approximately 12 weeks were pooled. The trim removed 5 bases at V and 12 bases at J, leaving 13 bases unmatched. Germline-derived CDR1 and CDR2 are KGHSH and LQKENI. This CDR3 has 15 amino acids. The TCR comes from an adult who received the AZD1222 COVID-19 vaccine. The specimen comprised peripheral blood, sampled 28 days after the second AZD1222 dose. The rearrangement uses TRBV18 and TRBJ1-6; 7 positions agree with TRBD1. CDR3 DNA sequence: TGTGCCAGCTCATTAGCGGGACAGACGACTGTACCCCTCCACTTT. Translating it yields CASSLAGQTTVPLHF.